A single sample gave rise to the 6 T cell receptor beta chains below, sequenced in a study of metastatic and nonmetastatic thyroid tumors. Before thyroid surgery, none of the patients had received any treatment. TCRdb reprocessed the PCR reads via MiXCR. The table has about 92,000 clones, approximately 15% seen once. What was sequenced was blood. These receptors came from a female donor with papillary thyroid cancer or a benign thyroid nodule (not recorded which). Some clones in this sample may be carry-over from other donors' samples.

This clone has at least ten counts. V and J are TRBV28 and TRBJ2-7; D is unresolved. This CDR3 has 14 amino acids. Germline V gives CDR1 MDHEN, CDR2 SYDVKM. Trimming took off 4 bases at V and 0 bases at J, with 10 bases between the two ends. CDR3 sequence (DNA): TGTGCCAGCAGTTATCTGGGAAACTCCTACGAGCAGTACTTC. It specifies CASSYLGNSYEQYF.

In its sample, this clone was seen many times. The chain has TRBV6-1 and TRBJ2-1; D gene unclear. The CDR3 consists of 11 residues. Germline V CDR1 and CDR2: MNHNS, SASEGT. V was pared by 3 bases and J by 14 bases, with 11 bases between. The CDR3 loop reads CASSDPRWKFF. In nucleotides, the CDR3 is TGTGCCAGCAGTGACCCGCGGTGGAAGTTCTTC.

As regards this clone: A much bigger clone sits one base away, suggesting this may be a read error. This chain joins TRBV27 and TRBJ1-1, with TRBD1 matching 9 bases. The CDR3 runs to 13 residues. Germline V gives CDR1 MNHEY, CDR2 SMNVEV (reference sequence). J lost 8 bases, V lost 6 bases, and 7 bases had no gene match. Written as DNA, the CDR3 is TGTGCCAGCAGCACTACAGGGGGCCTAGAAGCTTTCTTT. It translates to CASSTTGGLEAFF.

Concerning this clone: Other DNA sequences in this specimen translate into the identical CDR3. The J gene is TRBJ2-1, the V gene TRBV4-2; 10 bases are a match to TRBD2. The length of the CDR3 is 15 residues. The V segment lost 4 bases and the J segment 9 bases; nucleotides outside the gene matches: 9. Germline V gene lookup returns CDR1 LGHNA and CDR2 YNFKEQ. The CDR3 loop is CASSPRPSGGGEQFF. CDR3 nucleotide sequence: TGTGCCAGCAGCCCCCGGCCTAGCGGGGGTGGTGAGCAGTTCTTC.

Concerning this clone: The junction departs from germline at one end; a sequencing error may be responsible. This sequence joins TRBV9 and TRBJ1-3; D is ambiguous. The CDR3 loop spans 14 amino acids. The germline gives CDR1 SGDLS, CDR2 YYNGEE. The CDR3 region is CASRVAGSGNTIYF. The DNA for the CDR3 is TGTGCCAGCAGAGTAGCCGGCTCTGGAAACACCATATATTTT.

This clone was recorded a few times. This sequence joins TRBV6-1 and TRBJ1-6, with D possibly TRBD1 on 6 matching bases. The CDR3 spans 16 residues. Germline V CDR1 and CDR2: MNHNS, SASEGT. V shed 7 bases and J shed 4 bases, with 17 bases lying between them. The CDR3 DNA sequence: TGTGCCAGCAATGCAGAACAGGGACATTATAATTCACCCCTCCACTTT. Residues: CASNAEQGHYNSPLHF.